The 27 T cell receptor beta chains below all came from one sample that was sequenced in a study of T cell responses to AZD1222 COVID-19 vaccine. Sequencing was performed with immunoSEQ multiplex PCR; in TCRdb, only in-frame clones are kept and a portion is missing. The sample contains around 190,000 clones, around 94% of which appear only once. The source was peripheral blood, collected 28 days after the second AZD1222 dose. Receptors originate from an adult who received the AZD1222 COVID-19 vaccine.

The J gene is TRBJ2-3, the V gene TRBV5-1; unclear D gene. Germline V gene sequence: CDR1 SGHRS, CDR2 YFSETQ. This CDR3 is built from 14 residues. Trimming shortened V by 6 bases and J by 0 bases, and 11 bases separated the two germline ends. CDR3 in amino acids: CASTYLSSTDTQYF. The DNA of the CDR3 is TGCGCCAGCACCTATCTATCTAGCACAGATACGCAGTATTTT.

The chain has TRBV6-4 and TRBJ1-2; 7 bases map to TRBD1. Losses at the gene ends were 6 bases for V and 4 bases for J; bases not matched to a gene: 11. Looked up from germline, CDR1 is MRHNA and CDR2 is SNTAGT. The CDR3 has 15 amino acids. The chain's CDR3 is CASSPETGPSYGYTF. As DNA, the CDR3 is TGTGCCAGCAGCCCGGAGACAGGGCCATCCTATGGCTACACCTTC.

The chain employs TRBV19 and TRBJ1-6; TRBD1 is a possible D gene (5 bases). Germline V gene lookup returns CDR1 LNHDA and CDR2 SQIVND (reference sequence). The CDR3 is 16 amino acids. With 9 bases removed from V and 0 bases from J, the gap between germline ends came to 15 bases. CDR3: CARPPRGSSYNSPLHF. The CDR3 bases are TGTGCCAGACCCCCCCGGGGGAGCTCCTATAATTCACCCCTCCACTTT.

V and J are TRBV4-1 and TRBJ1-4, with a weak D call TRBD1 (6 bases). Germline V CDR1 and CDR2: MGHRA, YSYEKL. This CDR3 has 16 amino acids. V was clipped by 4 bases and J by 7 bases, with 19 bases between them. The CDR3 loop reads CASSPSPGASGEKLFF. CDR3 DNA: TGCGCCAGCAGCCCTTCCCCAGGGGCGTCAGGTGAAAAACTGTTTTTT.

The chain employs TRBV7-9 and TRBJ1-3; D ambiguous. The germline CDR1 and CDR2 sequences are SEHNR and FQNEAQ (reference sequence). The V and J ends lost 1 base and 2 bases respectively, with 9 bases between them. The CDR3 runs 15 residues. The CDR3 reads CASSLEAGTGNTIYF. DNA of the CDR3: TGTGCCAGCAGCTTAGAGGCGGGGACTGGAAACACCATATATTTT.

The CDR3 DNA reads as TGTGCCAGCAGTGAAGCAGGGCTGAGGTCCCAGTATTTT. This codes for CASSEAGLRSQYF. This chain connects TRBV6-1 to TRBJ2-3; D is unclear. V lost 0 bases, J lost 12 bases, and 13 bases lay in between. Germline V gene data show CDR1 as MNHNS and CDR2 as SASEGT. This CDR3 spans 13 amino acids.

This chain links TRBV7-8 with TRBJ1-5; D call uncertain. Germline loops: CDR1 SGHVS, CDR2 FQNEAQ. Trimming removed 6 bases at V and 0 bases at J, with 6 bases between. The CDR3 length is 13 residues. Here the CDR3 reads CASRENSNQPQHF. The DNA of the CDR3 is TGTGCCAGCAGGGAGAATAGCAATCAGCCCCAGCATTTT.

The chain carries TRBV2 and TRBJ2-4, with 7 bases identical to TRBD1. With 7 bases clipped from V and 6 bases from J, the junction kept 6 bases outside the gene matches. The CDR3 is 13 amino acids. Germline CDR1 SNHLY, CDR2 FYNNEI. The CDR3 loop is CASTGTDRNIQYF. The CDR3 DNA reads TGTGCCAGCACCGGGACAGATAGAAACATTCAGTACTTC.

The rearrangement uses TRBV6-5 and TRBJ2-2; 8 positions match TRBD1. Germline CDR1 MNHEY, CDR2 SVGAGI. This CDR3 region has 16 residues. The trim removed 3 bases at V and 1 base at J, leaving 4 bases unmatched. The CDR3 DNA reads TGTGCCAGCAGTTATACTGGACAGGGGAACACCGGGGAGCTGTTTTTT. It specifies CASSYTGQGNTGELFF.

The chain couples TRBV27 to TRBJ2-7; D remains ambiguous. This CDR3 contains 14 residues. Germline V gene sequence: CDR1 MNHEY, CDR2 SMNVEV (reference sequence). V shed 4 bases and J shed 2 bases, with 12 bases lying between them. The CDR3 DNA reads as TGTGCCAGCAGTTATGCAGCAGGTACCTACGAGCAGTACTTC. It specifies CASSYAAGTYEQYF.

The V and J genes are TRBV5-1 and TRBJ1-6; perhaps TRBD1 as D (6 bases). Germline CDR1 and CDR2: SGHRS and YFSETQ. This CDR3 spans 15 amino acids. Deletions cut 1 base from V and 7 bases from J, with 12 bases between. CDR3 sequence (DNA): TGCGCCAGCAGCTTGCCTTCAGGGGAGAATTCACCCCTCCACTTT. Its protein is CASSLPSGENSPLHF. The full variable domain, completed using reference TRBV5-1 and TRBJ1-6, is KAGVTQTPRYLIKTRGQQVTLSCSPISGHRSVSWYQQTPGQGLQFLFEYFSETQRNKGNFPGRFSGRQFSNSRSEMNVSTLELGDSALYLCASSLPSGENSPLHFGNGTRLTVT.

The V and J genes are TRBV11-2 and TRBJ1-6; D might be TRBD1 (6 bases). V was shortened by 5 bases and J by 11 bases, with 19 bases between the two germline ends. Per the germline V gene, CDR1 is SGHAT and CDR2 is FQNNGV. The CDR3 has 15 amino acids. The CDR3 spells CASSAMAGAFAPLHF. The CDR3 DNA reads as TGTGCCAGCAGCGCAATGGCGGGGGCATTTGCACCCCTCCACTTT.

V is TRBV5-1 and J is TRBJ1-3; D might be TRBD1 (5 bases). Germline CDR1 and CDR2: SGHRS and YFSETQ. The CDR3 is made up of 17 amino acids. Trimming left V 2 bases short and J 0 bases short, with 15 bases between. The CDR3: CASSLTGTFLSGNTIYF. The CDR3 region has the DNA TGCGCCAGCAGCTTAACCGGGACTTTCCTCTCTGGAAACACCATATATTTT.

V usage is TRBV5-5 and J usage is TRBJ1-4; 8 nucleotides agree with TRBD1. The CDR3 loop spans 16 amino acids. V lost 2 bases to trimming and J lost 6 bases; unmatched junction nucleotides: 9. Germline values: CDR1 SGHKS, CDR2 YYEKEE (reference sequence). The CDR3 here is CASSLASGTGDEKLFF. As DNA, the CDR3 is TGTGCCAGCAGCTTAGCCTCCGGGACAGGCGATGAAAAACTGTTTTTT.

This clone was detected once. The rearrangement uses TRBV27 and TRBJ2-7; TRBD1 is a possible D gene (5 bases). The germline V gene has CDR1 MNHEY and CDR2 SMNVEV (reference sequence). With 2 bases removed from V and 1 base from J, the gap between germline ends came to 6 bases. The CDR3 consists of 13 residues. The CDR3 spells CASSLQGSYEQYF. CDR3 in DNA: TGTGCCAGCAGTTTACAGGGTTCCTACGAGCAGTACTTC.

The chain links TRBV5-8 to TRBJ2-6; D unresolved. Per the germline V gene, CDR1 is SGHTS and CDR2 is YDEGEE. This CDR3 contains 15 residues. Trimming shortened V by 2 bases and J by 1 base, and 7 bases separated the two germline ends. The CDR3 reads CASSFQNSGANVLTF. CDR3 coding DNA: TGTGCCAGCAGCTTCCAGAATTCTGGGGCCAACGTCCTGACTTTC.

This clone was seen only once. The chain is built from TRBV5-6 and TRBJ2-7; D gene ambiguous. The CDR3 contains 14 residues. V was shortened by 3 bases and J by 2 bases, with 12 bases between the two germline ends. Germline assignment: CDR1 SGHDT and CDR2 YYEEEE. This chain's CDR3 is CASSSGSVTYEQYF. The CDR3 DNA reads TGTGCCAGCAGCTCCGGCAGTGTTACCTACGAGCAGTACTTC.

The J gene is TRBJ1-1, the V gene TRBV4-1; D ambiguous. Per germline, CDR1 MGHRA and CDR2 YSYEKL. V was shortened by 4 bases and J by 0 bases, with 9 bases between the two germline ends. The CDR3 has 14 amino acids. The CDR3 is CASSPRGMNTEAFF. CDR3 nucleotides: TGCGCCAGCAGCCCACGTGGGATGAACACTGAAGCTTTCTTT.

The rearrangement links TRBV7-8 to TRBJ2-1; the D is unclear. CDR1 and CDR2 (germline): SGHVS, FQNEAQ. This CDR3 region has 12 residues. The V end was cut by 5 bases, the J end by 5 bases, with 7 bases between. For the CDR3, the DNA is TGTGCCAGCAGCCCAGGTCACAATGAGCAGTTCTTC. As protein: CASSPGHNEQFF.

This clone was picked up one time. The chain employs TRBV4-3 and TRBJ2-1; 12 bases line up with TRBD2. The CDR3 loop spans 14 amino acids. Germline CDR1 reads LGHNA; CDR2 reads YSLEER. The V segment lost 2 bases and the J segment 10 bases; nucleotides outside the gene matches: 3. The CDR3 DNA sequence: TGCGCCAGCAGCCAACTAGCGGGGGGGAGAGAGCAGTTCTTC. This encodes CASSQLAGGREQFF.

A single count supports this clone. This chain links TRBV7-9 with TRBJ1-1; D might be TRBD1 (6 bases). V was cut by 1 base and J by 8 bases, with 8 bases left in between. The CDR3 is 12 residues long. Germline V CDR1 and CDR2: SEHNR, FQNEAQ (reference sequence). CDR3 DNA: TGTGCCAGCAGCTTAGAAGGGGGGGAAGCTTTCTTT. It encodes CASSLEGGEAFF.

This chain connects TRBV7-2 to TRBJ1-2; D uncertain. The germline V and J ends were trimmed by 0 bases and 4 bases, with 15 bases remaining between them. The length of the CDR3 is 16 residues. From germline, CDR1 is SGHTA and CDR2 FQGNSA. Here the CDR3 reads CASSLAGGNHLYGYTF. Written as DNA, the CDR3 is TGTGCCAGCAGCTTAGCCGGCGGTAACCATCTCTATGGCTACACCTTC.

The chain uses TRBV7-9 and TRBJ1-4, with 7 bases that match TRBD1. This CDR3 has 15 amino acids. The V gene's germline CDR1 is SEHNR and CDR2 FQNEAQ (reference sequence). The ends lost 4 bases at V and 6 bases at J; junction bases unmatched: 8. The CDR3 protein is CASSWTGQQDEKLFF. The CDR3 nucleotides are TGTGCCAGCAGCTGGACAGGCCAACAGGATGAAAAACTGTTTTTT.

The gene calls are TRBV2 and TRBJ1-5; a weak D match, TRBD1 (6 bases). The V end lost 1 base, the J end lost 7 bases, and 8 bases lay between the germline ends. This CDR3 spans 13 amino acids. Looked up from germline, CDR1 is SNHLY and CDR2 is FYNNEI. CDR3 coding DNA: TGTGCCAGCAGTGAAGAGGGGGGACAGCCCCAGCATTTT. Amino acids: CASSEEGGQPQHF.

This chain uses TRBV7-2 with TRBJ1-1; D unresolved. The CDR3 covers 12 residues. Trimming removed 5 bases at V and 5 bases at J, with 9 bases between. CDR1 SGHTA and CDR2 FQGNSA come from the germline V gene. This CDR3 reads CASSPISTEAFF. The CDR3 coding sequence is TGTGCCAGCAGCCCGATTTCTACTGAAGCTTTCTTT.

The chain carries TRBV27 and TRBJ2-3; 9 bases line up with TRBD1. The CDR3 extends over 15 amino acids. J gave up 2 bases and V 2 bases, and 2 bases lay outside the gene matches. Per germline, CDR1 MNHEY and CDR2 SMNVEV (reference sequence). The CDR3 DNA reads TGTGCCAGCAGTTTAGGGGACAGGGCCACAGATACGCAGTATTTT. Its protein product is CASSLGDRATDTQYF.

V gene TRBV10-3 combines with J gene TRBJ2-3; the match to TRBD2 covers 13 bases. Germline CDR1 reads ENHRY; CDR2 reads SYGVKD. The CDR3 loop spans 20 amino acids. Losses at the gene ends were 4 bases for V and 2 bases for J; bases not matched to a gene: 15. The chain's CDR3 is CAISGSGLAGVDRTTDTQYF. The CDR3 nucleotides are TGTGCCATCAGTGGATCCGGACTAGCGGGAGTGGACCGGACCACAGATACGCAGTATTTT.